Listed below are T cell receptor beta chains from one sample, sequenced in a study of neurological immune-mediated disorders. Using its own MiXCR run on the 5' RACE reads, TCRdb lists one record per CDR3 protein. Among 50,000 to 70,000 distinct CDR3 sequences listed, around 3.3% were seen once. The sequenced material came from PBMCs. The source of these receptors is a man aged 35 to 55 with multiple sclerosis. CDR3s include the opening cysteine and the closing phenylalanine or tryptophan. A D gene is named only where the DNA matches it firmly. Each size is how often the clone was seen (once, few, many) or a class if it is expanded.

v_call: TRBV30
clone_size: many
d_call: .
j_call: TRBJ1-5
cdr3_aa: CAWSVRGSFDQPQHF
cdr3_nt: TGTGCCTGGAGTGTACGGGGATCCTTCGATCAGCCCCAGCATTTT

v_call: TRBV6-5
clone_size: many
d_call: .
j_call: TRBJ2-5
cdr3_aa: CASSYRAQETQYF
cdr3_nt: TGTGCCAGCAGTTACAGGGCCCAAGAGACCCAGTACTTC

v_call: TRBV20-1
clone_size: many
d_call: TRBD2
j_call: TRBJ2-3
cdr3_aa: CSAPPRTSGEGTQYF
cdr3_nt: TGCAGTGCTCCTCCCCGGACTAGCGGGGAGGGTACGCAGTATTTT

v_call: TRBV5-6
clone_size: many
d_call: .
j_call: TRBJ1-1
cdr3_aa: CASSLGWAGNTEAFF
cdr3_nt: TGTGCCAGCAGCTTGGGCTGGGCCGGCAACACTGAAGCTTTCTTT

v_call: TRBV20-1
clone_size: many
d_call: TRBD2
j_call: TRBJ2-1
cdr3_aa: CSAREATSGSNEQFF
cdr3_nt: TGCAGTGCTAGAGAGGCTACTAGCGGGAGCAATGAGCAGTTCTTC

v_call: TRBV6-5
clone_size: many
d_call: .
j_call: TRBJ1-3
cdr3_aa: CASSRDIGNTIYF
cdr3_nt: TGTGCCAGCAGCCGTGACATCGGAAACACCATATATTTT

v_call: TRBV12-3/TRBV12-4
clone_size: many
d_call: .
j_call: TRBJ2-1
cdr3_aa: CASNSGELSYNEQFF
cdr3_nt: TGTGCCAGCAACTCGGGGGAGCTGAGTTACAATGAGCAGTTCTTC

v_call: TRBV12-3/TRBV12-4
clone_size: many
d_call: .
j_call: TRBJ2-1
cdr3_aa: CASGPPGLDNEQFF
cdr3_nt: TGTGCCAGCGGTCCCCCGGGACTGGACAATGAGCAGTTCTTC

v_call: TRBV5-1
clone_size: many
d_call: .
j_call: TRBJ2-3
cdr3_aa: CASRPGEDTQYF
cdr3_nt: TGCGCCAGCAGGCCAGGGGAAGATACGCAGTATTTT

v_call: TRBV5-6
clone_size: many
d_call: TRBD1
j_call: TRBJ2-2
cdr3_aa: CASSLAGQGTGELFF
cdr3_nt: TGTGCCAGCAGCTTGGCAGGACAGGGTACCGGGGAGCTGTTTTTT

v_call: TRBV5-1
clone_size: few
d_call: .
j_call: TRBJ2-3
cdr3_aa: CASSLYSGGPTDTQYF
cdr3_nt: TGCGCCAGCAGCTTGTACTCCGGAGGACCCACAGATACGCAGTATTTT

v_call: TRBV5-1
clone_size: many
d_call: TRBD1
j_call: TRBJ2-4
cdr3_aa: CASSAGTGENIQYF
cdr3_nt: TGCGCCAGCAGCGCCGGGACAGGGGAAAACATTCAGTACTTC

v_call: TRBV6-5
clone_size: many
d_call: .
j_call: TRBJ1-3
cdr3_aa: CATVDSSSGNTIYF
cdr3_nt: TGTGCCACGGTGGACAGTTCCTCTGGAAACACCATATATTTT

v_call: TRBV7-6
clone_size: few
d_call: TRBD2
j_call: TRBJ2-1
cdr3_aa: CASSLGTSGGLSSYNEQFF
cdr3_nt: TGTGCCAGCAGCTTGGGGACTAGCGGGGGGTTAAGCTCCTACAATGAGCAGTTCTTC

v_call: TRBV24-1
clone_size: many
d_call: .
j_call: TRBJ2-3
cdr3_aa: CATSRAKGGTDTQYF
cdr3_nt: TGTGCCACCAGTCGGGCGAAAGGAGGCACAGATACGCAGTATTTT

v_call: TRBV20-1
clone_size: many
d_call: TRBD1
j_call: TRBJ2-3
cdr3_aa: CSARPQGARDTQYF
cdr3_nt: TGCAGTGCTCGCCCCCAGGGGGCCAGGGATACGCAGTATTTT

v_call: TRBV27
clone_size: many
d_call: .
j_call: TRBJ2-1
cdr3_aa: CATTAGVSYNEQFF
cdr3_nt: TGTGCCACCACCGCTGGGGTCTCCTACAATGAGCAGTTCTTC

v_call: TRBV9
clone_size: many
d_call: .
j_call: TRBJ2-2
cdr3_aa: CASSDGSPGTRGSGELFF
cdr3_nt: TGTGCCAGCAGCGACGGCTCGCCCGGGACAAGAGGGTCCGGGGAGCTGTTTTTT